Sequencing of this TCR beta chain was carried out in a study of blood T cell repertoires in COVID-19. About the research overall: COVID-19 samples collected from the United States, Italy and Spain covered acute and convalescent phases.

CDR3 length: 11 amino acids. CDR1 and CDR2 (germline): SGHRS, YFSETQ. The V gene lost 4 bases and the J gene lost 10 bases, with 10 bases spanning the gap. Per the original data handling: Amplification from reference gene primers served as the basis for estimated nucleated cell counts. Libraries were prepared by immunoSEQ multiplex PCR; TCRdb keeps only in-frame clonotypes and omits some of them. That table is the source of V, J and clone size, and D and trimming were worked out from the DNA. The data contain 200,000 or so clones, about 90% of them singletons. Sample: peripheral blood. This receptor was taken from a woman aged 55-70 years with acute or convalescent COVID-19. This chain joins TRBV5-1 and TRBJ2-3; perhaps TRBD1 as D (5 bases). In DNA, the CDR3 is TGCGCCAGCAGCCCTGGACAAGCGCAGTATTTT. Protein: CASSPGQAQYF.